The 9 T cell receptor beta chains below come from one sample, sequenced in a study of blood T cell repertoires in COVID-19. Sequencing was performed with immunoSEQ multiplex PCR; in TCRdb, only in-frame clones are kept and a portion is missing. The sample includes about 160,000 clones, about 85% of them seen just once. Sequenced sample: peripheral blood. The receptors shown here come from a man aged 80 or over with COVID-19, enrolled during active disease.

V is TRBV18 and J is TRBJ1-1; D call uncertain. V was pared by 4 bases and J by 2 bases, with 8 bases between. The CDR3 covers 13 residues. Germline V gene lookup returns CDR1 KGHSH and CDR2 LQKENI. For the CDR3, the DNA is TGTGCCAGCTCACGAGGGCCTAACACTGAAGCTTTCTTT. This translates into CASSRGPNTEAFF.

The chain joins TRBV5-5 to TRBJ2-5; TRBD1 might be the D (5 bases). Trimming removed 0 bases at V and 5 bases at J, with 14 bases between. This CDR3 region has 15 residues. The germline V gene encodes CDR1 SGHKS and CDR2 YYEKEE (reference sequence). The CDR3 loop is CASSLEAGKGETQYF. For the CDR3, the DNA is TGTGCCAGCAGCTTGGAGGCAGGGAAAGGGGAGACCCAGTACTTC.

This clone was found once. This chain uses TRBV18 with TRBJ2-1; the match to TRBD2 covers 12 bases. Losses at the gene ends were 1 base for V and 4 bases for J; bases not matched to a gene: 5. The CDR3 is 17 residues long. Germline V gene data show CDR1 as KGHSH and CDR2 as LQKENI. DNA for the CDR3: TGTGCCAGCTCACCACGTACTAGCGGGGGGTATTACAATGAGCAGTTCTTC. This sequence encodes CASSPRTSGGYYNEQFF.

The CDR3 here is CASSQGAGWTVHQYTF. The CDR3 bases are TGTGCCAGCAGCCAAGGGGCCGGCTGGACAGTTCATCAGTACACCTTC. The V gene is TRBV14, the J gene TRBJ1-2, with a possible D match to TRBD1 (6 bases). The V end was cut by 1 base, the J end by 11 bases, with 23 bases between. Germline CDR1 reads SGHDN; CDR2 reads FVKESK. This CDR3 comprises 16 residues.

V usage is TRBV29-1 and J usage is TRBJ1-2; 9 nucleotides match TRBD1. Germline trimming cut 4 bases from V and 8 bases from J; bases unmatched to any gene: 5. The CDR3 spans 12 residues. Germline CDR1 and CDR2: SQVTM and ANQGSEA. CDR3 nucleotide sequence: TGCAGCGTTGGGGGACAGGGCGAAGGCTACACCTTC. It encodes CSVGGQGEGYTF.

This clone came up a few times. This chain joins TRBV11-3 and TRBJ2-3; TRBD2 aligns across 8 bases. Per the germline V gene, CDR1 is SGHNT and CDR2 is YENEEA. The CDR3 runs to 17 residues. V dropped 0 bases and J dropped 1; count of bases not matched to a gene: 6. The CDR3 is CASSLEPAGVGTDTQYF. Written as DNA, the CDR3 is TGTGCCAGCAGCTTAGAGCCAGCGGGGGTCGGCACAGATACGCAGTATTTT. Variable domain in full (rest from reference TRBV11-3 and TRBJ2-3): EAGVVQSPRYKIIEKKQPVAFWCNPISGHNTLYWYLQNLGQGPELLIRYENEEAVDDSQLPKDRFSAERLKGVDSTLKIQPAELGDSAVYLCASSLEPAGVGTDTQYFGPGTRLTVL.

This rearrangement joins TRBV5-5 to TRBJ2-7; 10 positions match TRBD2. The length of the CDR3 is 16 residues. The V gene's germline CDR1 is SGHKS and CDR2 YYEKEE (reference sequence). Trimming removed 0 bases from V and 2 bases from J; junction bases left unmatched: 5. This chain's CDR3 is CASSLARTSGTYEQYF. The CDR3 bases are TGTGCCAGCAGCTTGGCACGGACTAGCGGTACCTACGAGCAGTACTTC.

This rearrangement joins TRBV19 to TRBJ1-6, with 9 bases fitting TRBD1. The V and J ends lost 7 bases and 9 bases, in that order; junction bases with no gene match: 10. Germline V gene data show CDR1 as LNHDA and CDR2 as SQIVND (reference sequence). The CDR3 consists of 15 residues. The CDR3 DNA reads TGTGCCAGTACCGGAACAGGGGGCGCATTTTCACCCCTCCACTTT. Protein sequence: CASTGTGGAFSPLHF. The full variable domain, its missing parts supplied by reference TRBV19 and TRBJ1-6, is DGGITQSPKYLFRKEGQNVTLSCEQNLNHDAMYWYRQDPGQGLRLIYYSQIVNDFQKGDIAEGYSVSREKKESFPLTVTSAQKNPTAFYLCASTGTGGAFSPLHFGNGTRLTVT.

This clone came up once. The rearrangement links TRBV5-4 to TRBJ2-1; 9 bases agree with TRBD2. The V gene end was trimmed by 2 bases and the J gene end by 6 bases; junction bases not matched to a gene: 6. Per the germline V gene, CDR1 is SGHNT and CDR2 is YYREEE (reference sequence). This CDR3 spans 15 amino acids. CDR3 in DNA: TGTGCCAGCAGCTTCGGCGGGGGGGCCCTCAATGAGCAGTTCTTC. Translating gives CASSFGGGALNEQFF. Supplemented by reference TRBV5-4 and TRBJ2-1, the full variable domain reads ETGVTQSPTHLIKTRGQQVTLRCSSQSGHNTVSWYQQALGQGPQFIFQYYREEENGRGNFPPRFSGLQFPNYSSELNVNALELDDSALYLCASSFGGGALNEQFFGPGTRLTVL.